The next 26 T cell receptor beta chains were all read from a single sample in a study of vaccination and CD4 T cells after COVID-19. An Oncomine TCR Beta short-read assay was used to sequence the DNA from cultured CD4+ T cells. TCRdb used MiXCR to reprocess the PCR reads, holding one entry per CDR3 protein. The data show approximately 7,600 distinct CDR3 sequences, less than 75% seen once. Their cognate antigens are unknown. Stated treatment: roughly 11-day PBMC culture with coronavirus spike peptide pools or control peptides (ViraFEST assay). The sequenced material came from CD4+ T cells from blood, cultured in vitro. All receptors come from a human donor who had recovered from COVID-19.

DNA of the CDR3: TGCAGTGCCCGGGCCGATTTAAATCAGCCCCAGCATTTT. Its translation is CSARADLNQPQHF. The chain joins TRBV20-1 to TRBJ1-5, with unresolved D. Germline lookup yields CDR1 DFQATT and CDR2 SNEGSKA (reference sequence). V gave up 6 bases and J gave up 4 bases, with 13 bases separating them. The CDR3 is 13 residues long.

The V call is TRBV24-1, the J call TRBJ2-1, with D possibly TRBD2 on 5 matching bases. V was shortened by 5 bases and J by 5 bases, with 21 bases between the two germline ends. This CDR3 has 17 residues. The germline V gene has CDR1 KGHDR and CDR2 SFDVKD. The CDR3 DNA follows: TGTGCCACCAGTGCACACCGTTTACGGGATCAGCACAATGAGCAGTTCTTC. Amino acids: CATSAHRLRDQHNEQFF.

This chain uses TRBV18 with TRBJ1-1; D not certain. V was pared by 1 base and J by 11 bases, with 11 bases between. The CDR3 length is 12 residues. CDR1 is KGHSH and CDR2 is LQKENI in the germline V gene. The DNA for the CDR3 is TGTGCCAGCTCACCACGACCGGAGCGCGCTTTCTTT. The encoded protein is CASSPRPERAFF.

The rearrangement links TRBV6-2 or TRBV6-3 to TRBJ1-1; D is unresolved. In germline, CDR1 is MNHEY, CDR2 SVGEGT. The CDR3 has 16 amino acids. Trimming removed 2 bases at V and 4 bases at J, with 17 bases between. The CDR3: CASSYPRGGGITEAFF. The CDR3, as DNA: TGTGCCAGCAGTTACCCCAGAGGAGGAGGGATCACTGAAGCTTTCTTT.

With regard to this clonotype: This may stem from a read error, because a much larger clone lies one nucleotide away. The chain has TRBV24-1 and TRBJ2-1; a weak D match, TRBD2 (7 bases). The CDR3 is 15 amino acids. The V end was cut by 5 bases, the J end by 6 bases, with 16 bases between. The germline V gene has CDR1 KGHDR and CDR2 SFDVKD. CDR3 DNA: TGTGCCACCAGTGGGAGGGGGAGGGGCGTCAATGAGCAGTTCTTC. This sequence encodes CATSGRGRGVNEQFF.

This clonotype has a single count. The CDR3 DNA is TGCAGTGCCGCACCCCCGCGGACTAATAATTCACCCCTCCACTTT. Translating it yields CSAAPPRTNNSPLHF. V is TRBV20-1 and J is TRBJ1-6; D unclear. Trimming took 6 bases from V and 5 from J, leaving 17 bases between them. Germline assignment: CDR1 DFQATT and CDR2 SNEGSKA (reference sequence). The CDR3 has 15 amino acids.

This chain connects TRBV10-1 to TRBJ2-7, with D hard to call. Germline V gene lookup returns CDR1 WNHNN and CDR2 SYGVQD (reference sequence). V was shortened by 0 bases and J by 3 bases, with 6 bases between the two germline ends. CDR3 length equals 13 residues. The DNA of the CDR3 is TGCGCCAGCAGTGAGTCGGGTTACTACGAGCAGTACTTC. As protein: CASSESGYYEQYF.

The chain links TRBV7-2 to TRBJ1-1; possibly TRBD1 for D (6 bases). V shed 1 base and J shed 0 bases, with 12 bases lying between them. The CDR3 has 16 amino acids. Germline V gene lookup returns CDR1 SGHTA and CDR2 FQGNSA. The CDR3 DNA is TGTGCCAGCAGCTTAGTACAGGGATCCATGAACACTGAAGCTTTCTTT. Amino acids: CASSLVQGSMNTEAFF.

This clonotype was seen once. V and J are TRBV20-1 and TRBJ2-5, with TRBD2 identical over 10 bases. Germline CDR1 is DFQATT and CDR2 is SNEGSKA (reference sequence). CDR3 length: 15 residues. V lost 7 bases, J lost 6 bases, and 14 bases stayed unmatched. Here the CDR3 DNA reads TGCAGTGGACCTAGCGGGAGTCAATTCCGAAAGACCCAGTACTTC. Protein product: CSGPSGSQFRKTQYF.

The chain uses TRBV29-1 and TRBJ2-7, with 12 bases lining up with TRBD2. V shed 7 bases, J shed 6 bases, and the junction held 16 bases outside the gene matches. The germline V gene has CDR1 SQVTM and CDR2 ANQGSEA. This CDR3 region has 16 residues. The CDR3 loop is CSAQVGLAGPGGEQYF. In DNA form, the CDR3 reads TGCAGCGCCCAGGTGGGACTAGCGGGCCCGGGCGGCGAGCAGTACTTC.

The CDR3 region is CASSQDAADQPQHF. CDR3 sequence (DNA): TGCGCCAGCAGCCAAGACGCCGCAGATCAGCCCCAGCATTTT. This sequence joins TRBV4-3 and TRBJ1-5; D ambiguous. Germline CDR1 and CDR2: LGHNA and YSLEER. The length of the CDR3 is 14 residues. With 0 bases removed from V and 5 bases from J, the gap between germline ends came to 8 bases.

The gene calls are TRBV27 and TRBJ2-3; tentatively, D is TRBD1 (7 bases). CDR1 and CDR2 from the germline V gene are MNHEY and SMNVEV (reference sequence). With 5 bases removed from V and 2 bases from J, the gap between germline ends came to 17 bases. The CDR3 contains 16 residues. CDR3 sequence: CASSIGAGTATDTQYF. CDR3 coding DNA: TGTGCCAGCAGTATAGGGGCGGGGACAGCCACAGATACGCAGTATTTT.

The V call is TRBV20-1, the J call TRBJ1-6; D not resolved. Trimming stripped 3 bases from V and 7 bases from J, with 13 bases between. CDR3 length: 14 amino acids. In germline, CDR1 is DFQATT, CDR2 SNEGSKA (reference sequence). The CDR3 reads CSASRVNGNSPLHF. CDR3 DNA sequence: TGCAGTGCTAGCCGGGTCAATGGAAATTCACCCCTCCACTTT.

The chain links TRBV30 to TRBJ2-3; 7 nucleotides match TRBD1. Looked up from germline, CDR1 is GTSNPN and CDR2 is SVGIG (reference sequence). The V segment lost 2 bases and the J segment 6 bases; nucleotides outside the gene matches: 8. The CDR3 covers 14 residues. CDR3 in DNA: TGTGCCTGGAGTCTTGGGACAGCTCGGGATACGCAGTATTTT. Amino acids: CAWSLGTARDTQYF.

This clonotype was seen once. The chain links TRBV20-1 to TRBJ2-1; 12 bases fit TRBD2. The CDR3 consists of 15 residues. Trimming at V came to 4 bases and at J to 6 bases, leaving 7 bases not matched to a gene. The germline gives CDR1 DFQATT, CDR2 SNEGSKA (reference sequence). CDR3 sequence (DNA): TGCAGTGCTACCGCTAGCGGGAGGGTCTCCAATGAGCAGTTCTTC. This translates into CSATASGRVSNEQFF.

The rearrangement uses TRBV20-1 and TRBJ1-3; D gene ambiguous. The V end was cut by 2 bases, the J end by 1 base, with 0 bases between. Germline values: CDR1 DFQATT, CDR2 SNEGSKA (reference sequence). The CDR3 has 11 residues. The CDR3 here is CSARSGNTIYF. The CDR3 DNA sequence: TGCAGTGCTAGATCTGGAAACACCATATATTTT.

The chain joins TRBV27 to TRBJ2-3; D unresolved. This CDR3 spans 17 amino acids. Trimming took 4 bases from V and 3 from J, leaving 20 bases between them. Germline V lookup: CDR1 MNHEY, CDR2 SMNVEV (reference sequence). The CDR3 sequence: CASSSPRASIGTDTQYF. The CDR3 bases are TGTGCCAGCAGTTCCCCCCGGGCGAGTATAGGAACAGATACGCAGTATTTT.

The gene calls are TRBV29-1 and TRBJ2-7; D is undetermined. Looked up from germline, CDR1 is SQVTM and CDR2 is ANQGSEA. The V end lost 2 bases, the J end lost 3 bases, and 14 bases lay between the germline ends. This CDR3 is built from 14 residues. The CDR3 DNA is TGCAGCGTTGAACCCGCAGACTCCAGCTACGAGCAGTACTTC. This codes for CSVEPADSSYEQYF.

The V gene is TRBV11-3, the J gene TRBJ2-1; D may correspond to TRBD1 or TRBD2 (5 bases each). Trimming pared 8 bases from V and 0 bases from J, leaving 14 bases between. The CDR3 sequence is 15 residues long. CDR1 and CDR2 from the germline V gene are SGHNT and YENEEA. CDR3 DNA sequence: TGTGCCAGCGCCCTGGGACCGAGCTCCTACAATGAGCAGTTCTTC. It codes for CASALGPSSYNEQFF.

By sample share, this clonotype is medium-sized. The rearrangement uses TRBV5-4 and TRBJ1-2; D is perhaps TRBD1 (6 bases). The CDR3 totals 15 residues. V dropped 2 bases and J dropped 4 bases, with 15 bases sitting between them. The germline CDR1 and CDR2 sequences are SGHNT and YYREEE (reference sequence). CDR3 sequence: CASSFSQGRGYGYTF. The CDR3 region has the DNA TGTGCCAGCAGCTTCTCACAGGGACGGGGCTATGGCTACACCTTC.

The chain recombines TRBV7-9 with TRBJ1-1; D gene uncertain. V gave up 5 bases and J gave up 1 base, with 8 bases separating them. From germline, CDR1 is SEHNR and CDR2 FQNEAQ (reference sequence). The CDR3 extends over 13 amino acids. CDR3 sequence reads: CASSLRGNTEAFF. Written as DNA, the CDR3 is TGTGCCAGCAGCCTACGGGGGAACACTGAAGCTTTCTTT. Based on the CDR3 plus reference TRBV7-9 and TRBJ1-1, the full variable domain is DTGVSQNPRHKITKRGQNVTFRCDPISEHNRLYWYRQTLGQGPEFLTYFQNEAQLEKSRLLSDRFSAERPKGSFSTLEIQRTEQGDSAMYLCASSLRGNTEAFFGQGTRLTVV.

This clonotype was recorded a few times. The gene calls are TRBV21-1 and TRBJ2-7; the table's D gene call, TRBD2, was not cross checked with the DNA. TRBV21-1 counts as a pseudogene. This CDR3 is 15 amino acids long. Here the CDR3 DNA reads TGTGCCAGCAAAGGCAGCGGGAGGGCCTATCGCGAGCAGTACTTC. Amino acids: CASKGSGRAYREQYF.

V gene TRBV7-9 combines with J gene TRBJ1-1, with 9 bases aligning to TRBD1. This CDR3 contains 15 residues. Trimming at V came to 6 bases and at J to 5 bases, leaving 10 bases not matched to a gene. Germline V gives CDR1 SEHNR, CDR2 FQNEAQ (reference sequence). The CDR3 is CASRSLNRGRTEAFF. DNA for the CDR3: TGTGCCAGCAGGTCCCTAAACAGGGGGCGTACTGAAGCTTTCTTT.

This clonotype has a single count. The J gene is TRBJ1-6, the V gene TRBV27; tentatively, D is TRBD1 (5 bases). The CDR3 sequence is 15 residues long. V lost 5 bases, J lost 14 bases, and 22 bases lay in between. Germline V lookup: CDR1 MNHEY, CDR2 SMNVEV (reference sequence). CDR3 region: CASSVSRDRLMALHF. CDR3 DNA sequence: TGTGCCAGCAGTGTAAGCCGGGACCGCTTGATGGCCCTCCACTTT.

This chain connects TRBV19 to TRBJ1-1; 9 bases are shared with TRBD1. V trimming: 11 bases; J trimming: 2 bases; junction bases outside the gene matches: 12. Germline CDR1 reads LNHDA; CDR2 reads SQIVND (reference sequence). This CDR3 comprises 15 residues. The CDR3 DNA is TGTGCCGTCCGGGACAGGGTAATGGGAAACACTGAAGCTTTCTTT. Translating gives CAVRDRVMGNTEAFF. Combining the CDR3 with reference TRBV19 and TRBJ1-1 gives the whole variable domain DGGITQSPKYLFRKEGQNVTLSCEQNLNHDAMYWYRQDPGQGLRLIYYSQIVNDFQKGDIAEGYSVSREKKESFPLTVTSAQKNPTAFYLCAVRDRVMGNTEAFFGQGTRLTVV.

This sequence joins TRBV7-2 and TRBJ1-4, with a possible D match to TRBD1 (6 bases). Germline V gives CDR1 SGHTA, CDR2 FQGNSA. This CDR3 comprises 21 residues. The V gene lost 1 base and the J gene lost 0 bases, with 24 bases spanning the gap. CDR3 DNA: TGTGCCAGCAGCTTAGTTTGGGGGCGAGGAGCACAGCTTGCAACTAATGAAAAACTGTTTTTT. Translated: CASSLVWGRGAQLATNEKLFF.